The 10 T cell receptor beta chains in this list originate from one sample, sequenced in a study of T cells in narcolepsy. Here immunoSEQ multiplex PCR was the method, and the copy in TCRdb shows in-frame clones only, minus some. The table records some 20,000 clones, roughly 80% of them present only once. Sequenced sample: memory (CD45RA-) CD4+ T cells from blood. These receptor sequences come from a human donor in good health.

Comments on this clone: One end of the junction does not line up with germline, which may come from a read error. The CDR3 DNA reads TGTGCCACCAGATCTATGCAGGGGGCGCGTACTGGGGCCAACGTCCTGACTTTT. Its protein is CATRSMQGARTGANVLTF. This chain uses TRBV19 with TRBJ2-6; TRBD1 agrees at 8 bases. The CDR3 totals 18 residues. Germline V gives CDR1 LNHDA, CDR2 SQIVND (reference sequence).

The CDR3 sequence is CASSRDRGSSPLHF. The CDR3 nucleotides read TGTGCCAGCAGCCGTGACAGGGGGTCTTCACCCCTCCACTTT. The chain uses TRBV6-1 and TRBJ1-6; 9 positions agree with TRBD1. The CDR3 has 14 amino acids. Per the germline V gene, CDR1 is MNHNS and CDR2 is SASEGT. Germline trimming cut 6 bases from V and 9 bases from J; bases unmatched to any gene: 6.

This clone was counted once. At one end the junction does not follow the germline gene, possibly because of a read error. The J gene is TRBJ2-7, the V gene TRBV7-7; TRBD1 agrees at 9 bases. This CDR3 is 15 amino acids long. Germline loops: CDR1 SSHAT, CDR2 FNYEAQ (reference sequence). The CDR3 DNA reads TGTGCTAGCAGCCCGGGACAGGGAGACGGCCACGAGCAGTACTTC. This codes for CASSPGQGDGHEQYF.

This chain joins TRBV5-4 and TRBJ2-1; possibly TRBD1 for D (5 bases). Trimming left V 3 bases short and J 8 bases short, with 9 bases between. The germline gives CDR1 SGHNT, CDR2 YYREEE (reference sequence). This CDR3 region has 12 residues. The CDR3 DNA is TGTGCCAGCAGCTCGAAGGGGTATGAGCAGTTCTTC. Translated, it gives CASSSKGYEQFF.

This clone was seen only once. The chain uses TRBV7-8 and TRBJ1-3; tentative D call: TRBD1 (6 bases). V was shortened by 5 bases and J by 0 bases, with 11 bases between the two germline ends. CDR3 length: 15 amino acids. Per the germline V gene, CDR1 is SGHVS and CDR2 is FQNEAQ. The CDR3 DNA is TGTGCCAGCAGCAACGACAGGAGCTCTGGAAACACCATATATTTT. This codes for CASSNDRSSGNTIYF.

Details on this clone: Germline is not matched at one junction end, which may reflect a read error. The gene calls are TRBV7-7 and TRBJ2-5; D is ambiguous. Germline V gene lookup returns CDR1 SSHAT and CDR2 FNYEAQ (reference sequence). This CDR3 is 14 amino acids long. In nucleotides, the CDR3 is TGTGCTAGCAGCTTAGCCTTTTCACAAGAGACCCAGTACTTC. Its translation is CASSLAFSQETQYF. Drawing the rest from reference TRBV7-7 and TRBJ2-5, the complete variable domain is GAGVSQSPRYKVTKRGQDVTLRCDPISSHATLYWYQQALGQGPEFLTYFNYEAQPDKSGLPSDRFSAERPEGSISTLTIQRTEQRDSAMYRCASSLAFSQETQYFGPGTRLLVL.

The J gene is TRBJ2-5, the V gene TRBV7-2, with D maybe TRBD1 (6 bases). From germline, CDR1 is SGHTA and CDR2 FQGNSA. This CDR3 spans 15 amino acids. V was clipped by 5 bases and J by 0 bases, with 13 bases between them. The CDR3 spells CASSPQTGHQETQYF. The CDR3 bases are TGTGCCAGCAGCCCCCAAACAGGGCACCAAGAGACCCAGTACTTC.

The rearrangement joins TRBV6-1 to TRBJ2-5; 10 positions match TRBD2. Germline V gene data show CDR1 as MNHNS and CDR2 as SASEGT. CDR3 length: 14 residues. V trimming: 7 bases; J trimming: 5 bases; junction bases outside the gene matches: 7. The chain's CDR3 is CASTGLAGVETQYF. As DNA, the CDR3 is TGTGCCAGCACGGGCCTAGCGGGAGTTGAGACCCAGTACTTC.

The rearrangement uses TRBV2 and TRBJ2-7; D may match TRBD1 or TRBD2 (7 bases each). This CDR3 spans 14 amino acids. The ends were cut back, 4 bases at V and 4 bases at J, with 14 bases in the middle. In germline, CDR1 is SNHLY, CDR2 FYNNEI. The CDR3 nucleotides read TGTGCCAGCAGTGTTCAGCAGGGGGGGTACGAGCAGTACTTC. It specifies CASSVQQGGYEQYF.

The chain has TRBV2 and TRBJ2-3, with 8 nucleotides matching TRBD2. V was pared by 5 bases and J by 4 bases, with 8 bases of the junction left unmatched. The V gene's germline CDR1 is SNHLY and CDR2 FYNNEI. This CDR3 region has 15 residues. The CDR3 spells CASSIRTSSADTQYF. Here the CDR3 DNA reads TGTGCCAGCAGTATCCGGACTAGCAGCGCAGATACGCAGTATTTT.